This T cell receptor beta chain is from a study of spatial heterogeneity in lung cancer. Background on the study: The study observed each unique TCR and UMI combination more than ten times on average in raw reads. Whole-study findings and limits: In blood, ubiquitous expanded tumor TCRs appeared more at resection than follow-up.

Trimming left V 1 base short and J 0 bases short, with 16 bases between. In germline, CDR1 is DFQATT, CDR2 SNEGSKA (reference sequence). This CDR3 contains 17 residues. Time point given: sample taken at primary tumor resection. Whole RNA, which was extracted from tumor, nontumor lung tissue or frozen PBMC, was sequenced without any cell sorting. Untreated early-stage non-small cell lung cancer patients, fewer than 85 in total, were the donors. Every molecule of TCR cDNA had its own unique molecular identifier. TCRdb redid the calling of the 5' RACE reads with MiXCR, one entry per CDR3 protein. The sample lists roughly 70,000 distinct CDR3 sequences; about 14% were seen once. Notes on this clonotype: The antigen remains unidentified.

The receptor comes from a male donor with early-stage non-small cell lung cancer. Sequences were derived from PBMCs, sampled at surgery. The chain employs TRBV20-1 and TRBJ1-5; TRBD1 is a possible D gene (6 bases). The CDR3 region has the DNA TGCAGTGCTAGAGCTACAGGGATGGGATATAGCAATCAGCCCCAGCATTTT. Its protein product is CSARATGMGYSNQPQHF.